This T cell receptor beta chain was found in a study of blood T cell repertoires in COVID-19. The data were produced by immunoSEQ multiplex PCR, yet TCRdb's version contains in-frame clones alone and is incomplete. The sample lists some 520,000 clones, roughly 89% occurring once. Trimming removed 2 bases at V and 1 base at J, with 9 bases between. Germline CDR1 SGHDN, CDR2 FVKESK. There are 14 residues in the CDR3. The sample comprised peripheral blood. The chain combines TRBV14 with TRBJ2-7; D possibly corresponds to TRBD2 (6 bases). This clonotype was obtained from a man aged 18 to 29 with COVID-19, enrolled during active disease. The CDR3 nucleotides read TGTGCCAGCAGCCAACCTAGCGTATCCTACGAGCAGTACTTC. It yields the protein CASSQPSVSYEQYF. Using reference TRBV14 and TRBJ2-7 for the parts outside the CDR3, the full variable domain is EAGVTQFPSHSVIEKGQTVTLRCDPISGHDNLYWYRRVMGKEIKFLLHFVKESKQDESGMPNNRFLAERTGGTYSTLKVQPAELEDSGVYFCASSQPSVSYEQYFGPGTRLTVT.